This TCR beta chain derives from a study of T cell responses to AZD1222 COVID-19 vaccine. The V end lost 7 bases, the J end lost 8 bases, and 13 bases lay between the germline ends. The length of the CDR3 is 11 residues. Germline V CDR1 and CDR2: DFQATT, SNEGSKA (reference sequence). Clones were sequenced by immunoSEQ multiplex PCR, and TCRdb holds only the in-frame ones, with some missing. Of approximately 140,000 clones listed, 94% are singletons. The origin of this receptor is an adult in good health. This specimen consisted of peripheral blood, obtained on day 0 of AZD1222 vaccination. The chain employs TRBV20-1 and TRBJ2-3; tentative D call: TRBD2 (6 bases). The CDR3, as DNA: TGCAGTGTAGGCTTGGGGGGTACGCAGTATTTT. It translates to CSVGLGGTQYF.